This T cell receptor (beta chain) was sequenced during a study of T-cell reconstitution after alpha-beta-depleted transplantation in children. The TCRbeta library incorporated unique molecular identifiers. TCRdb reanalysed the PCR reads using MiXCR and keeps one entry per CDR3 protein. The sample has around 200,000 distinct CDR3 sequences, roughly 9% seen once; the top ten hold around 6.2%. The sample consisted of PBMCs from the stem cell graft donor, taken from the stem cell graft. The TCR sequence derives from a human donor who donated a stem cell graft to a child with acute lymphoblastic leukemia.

The CDR3 sequence: CASTSGGASSYEQYF. CDR3 nucleotide sequence: TGCGCCAGCACTTCTGGGGGGGCGTCCTCCTACGAGCAGTACTTC. V and J are TRBV5-1 and TRBJ2-7; possibly TRBD2 for D (7 bases). V lost 6 bases, J lost 0 bases, and 16 bases lay in between. Per the germline V gene, CDR1 is SGHRS and CDR2 is YFSETQ. The CDR3 totals 15 residues.